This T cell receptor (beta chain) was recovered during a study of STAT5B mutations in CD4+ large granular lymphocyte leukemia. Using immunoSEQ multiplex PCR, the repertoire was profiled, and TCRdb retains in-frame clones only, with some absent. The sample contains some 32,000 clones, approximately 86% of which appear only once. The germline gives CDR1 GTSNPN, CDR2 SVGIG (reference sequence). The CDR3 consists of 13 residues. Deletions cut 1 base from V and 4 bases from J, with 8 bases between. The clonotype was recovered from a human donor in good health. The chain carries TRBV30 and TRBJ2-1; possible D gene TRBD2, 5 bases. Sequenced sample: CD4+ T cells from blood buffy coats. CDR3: CAWSDRGYNEQFF. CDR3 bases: TGTGCCTGGAGTGATAGAGGGTACAATGAGCAGTTCTTC.